The clone carrying this T cell receptor (beta chain) was detected ten times or more. This specimen comes from a study of T cells in Graves' hyperthyroidism and ophthalmopathy. TCR beta CDR3 regions were amplified from RNA. HTBI primers were employed in a first-round RT-PCR of the TCR CDR3. TCRdb processed the multiplex PCR reads anew with MiXCR; each CDR3 protein has one entry. Of fewer than 450,000 distinct CDR3 sequences listed, over 12% are singletons. The TCR originated in a man aged 50-60 years with Graves' ophthalmopathy. The sequenced sample was blood.

In DNA form, the CDR3 reads TGTGCCAGCAGACGGGACAGGGTCACTGAAGCTTTCTTT. Protein product: CASRRDRVTEAFF. The gene calls are TRBV6-1 and TRBJ1-1; 9 nucleotides match TRBD1. This CDR3 spans 13 amino acids. Germline V CDR1 and CDR2: MNHNS, SASEGT. Losses at the gene ends were 6 bases for V and 4 bases for J; bases not matched to a gene: 3.